One and the same sample provided the 7 T cell receptor beta chains below, sequenced in a study of CD8+CD57+ T cells in acquired aplastic anemia. Researchers used genomic DNA as the template to profile TCR beta VDJ and CDR3. TCRdb fed the reads into MiXCR, producing one record per CDR3 protein. The data hold more than 40,000 distinct CDR3 sequences, with about 78% observed a single time. The sample comprised sorted CD4+, CD8+, or CD8+CD57+ T cells (not recorded which) from PBMCs. The receptors here all came from a human donor in good health, serving as a control.

The chain combines TRBV20-1 with TRBJ2-7, with a weak D call TRBD2 (6 bases). The CDR3 sequence is 13 residues long. V was pared by 3 bases and J by 4 bases, with 13 bases between. Germline assignment: CDR1 DFQATT and CDR2 SNEGSKA (reference sequence). The CDR3: CSARGVAEYEQYF. The CDR3 DNA is TGCAGTGCTAGGGGGGTAGCGGAATACGAGCAGTACTTC.

The chain recombines TRBV24-1 with TRBJ1-2; D uncertain. The germline CDR1 and CDR2 sequences are KGHDR and SFDVKD. The CDR3 spans 13 residues. V lost 2 bases and J lost 6, with 9 bases in between. The CDR3 protein is CATSDSSRNGYTF. In nucleotides, the CDR3 is TGTGCCACCAGTGATTCCTCTAGGAATGGCTACACCTTC.

As to this clonotype: At one end, the junction sequence differs from germline, possibly due to a read error. V is TRBV2 and J is TRBJ1-5; 12 bases map to TRBD1. Germline V lookup: CDR1 SNHLY, CDR2 FYNNEI. The CDR3 spans 12 residues. CDR3 DNA: TGTGCCAGCAGCGTAGTACGGGACAGGGGGCAATTT. Its protein is CASSVVRDRGQF.

The V gene is TRBV19, the J gene TRBJ1-3; 8 bases map to TRBD1. Germline CDR1 reads LNHDA; CDR2 reads SQIVND (reference sequence). The V gene end was trimmed by 11 bases and the J gene end by 0 bases; junction bases not matched to a gene: 3. The CDR3 consists of 13 residues. Written as DNA, the CDR3 is TGTGCCGGAGGGACAGGCTCTGGAAACACCATATATTTT. It is translated as CAGGTGSGNTIYF.

The chain recombines TRBV19 with TRBJ2-1; D uncertain. The germline V gene has CDR1 LNHDA and CDR2 SQIVND (reference sequence). V lost 5 bases, J lost 5 bases, and 10 bases lay in between. The CDR3 sequence is 13 residues long. The CDR3: CASSSARDNEQFF. DNA of the CDR3: TGTGCCAGTAGTTCGGCCAGAGACAATGAGCAGTTCTTC.

The chain links TRBV29-1 to TRBJ1-2; the D gene is possibly TRBD1 (5 bases). Trimming removed 7 bases at V and 4 bases at J, with 13 bases between. The CDR3 sequence is 12 residues long. Germline assignment: CDR1 SQVTM and CDR2 ANQGSEA. In DNA, the CDR3 is TGCAGCGCAAGGGGCAGCATCTATGGCTACACCTTC. Its translation is CSARGSIYGYTF.

The chain combines TRBV7-9 with TRBJ2-7, with a weak D call TRBD1 (6 bases). V was cut by 5 bases and J by 0 bases, with 8 bases left in between. Germline CDR1 is SEHNR and CDR2 is FQNEAQ (reference sequence). This CDR3 has 13 residues. This CDR3 is CASSPGHSYEQYF. CDR3 DNA: TGTGCCAGCAGCCCGGGACACTCCTACGAGCAGTACTTC.